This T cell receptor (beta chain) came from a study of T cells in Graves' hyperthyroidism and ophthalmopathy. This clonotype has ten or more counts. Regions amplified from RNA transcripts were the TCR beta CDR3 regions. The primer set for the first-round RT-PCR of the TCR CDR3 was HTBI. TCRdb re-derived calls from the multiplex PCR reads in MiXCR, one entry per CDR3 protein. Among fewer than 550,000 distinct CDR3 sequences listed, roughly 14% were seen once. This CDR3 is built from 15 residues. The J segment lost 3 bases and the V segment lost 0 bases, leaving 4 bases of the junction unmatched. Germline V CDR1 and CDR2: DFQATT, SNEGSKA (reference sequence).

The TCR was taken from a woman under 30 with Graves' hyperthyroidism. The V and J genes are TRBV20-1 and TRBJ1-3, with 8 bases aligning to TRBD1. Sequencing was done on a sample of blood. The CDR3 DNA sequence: TGCAGTGCTAGAGATGCGGACAGGGTTGGAAACACCATATATTTT. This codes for CSARDADRVGNTIYF.